This T cell receptor (beta chain) appears in the sequencing data of a study of blood T cell repertoires in COVID-19. Study as a whole: COVID-19 samples collected from the United States, Italy and Spain covered acute and convalescent phases. T cells, B-cell-depleted T cells, or PBMCs provided the cDNA or gDNA that served as material.

The CDR3 runs 14 residues. CDR1 KGHSH and CDR2 LQKENI come from the germline V gene. Trimming shortened V by 2 bases and J by 1 base, and 8 bases separated the two germline ends. This clone was found once. Per the original methods: The assay estimated nucleated cells by amplifying reference gene primers. The protocol was immunoSEQ multiplex PCR, while the TCRdb copy is restricted to in-frame clones and leaves out a portion. The V and J calls and clone size come from that table; D and trimming were worked out from the DNA. The repertoire holds roughly 310,000 clones, with around nine tenths as singletons.

This TCR was recovered from a man in his sixties who had recovered from COVID-19. Sequences were obtained from PBMCs or T cells enriched from blood (not recorded which). The V call is TRBV18, the J call TRBJ1-1; the D is unclear. CDR3 coding DNA: TGTGCCAGCTCACCAGGGCCGCCGAACACTGAAGCTTTCTTT. It is translated as CASSPGPPNTEAFF. Supplemented by reference TRBV18 and TRBJ1-1, the full variable domain reads NAGVMQNPRHLVRRRGQEARLRCSPMKGHSHVYWYRQLPEEGLKFMVYLQKENIIDESGMPKERFSAEFPKEGPSILRIQQVVRGDSAAYFCASSPGPPNTEAFFGQGTRLTVV.